Below, 16 T cell receptor beta chains from the same sample are listed, as sequenced in a study of a mutant IDH1 vaccine in newly diagnosed glioma. These receptors' targets are unknown. This table comes from immunoSEQ multiplex PCR, and its TCRdb copy is limited to in-frame clones, with some not included. Among around 53,000 clones, over 75% were seen once, and the ten largest hold 2.4%. Indicated time point: week 11, during vaccination. What each vaccine dose contained was 300 ug of mutant IDH1 20-mer peptide, accompanied by topical imiquimod. The input for sequencing was PBMCs, taken from a glioma patient whose treatment included an IDH1 peptide vaccine. The receptors originated from a man aged 45-65 years with glioma.

This chain uses TRBV6-5 with TRBJ1-6; no reliable D call. The V end lost 0 bases, the J end lost 7 bases, and 10 bases lay between the germline ends. The CDR3 has 15 residues. Germline CDR1 MNHEY, CDR2 SVGAGI. CDR3 sequence: CASSYSGFPNSPLHF. DNA for the CDR3: TGTGCCAGCAGTTACTCGGGGTTTCCCAATTCACCCCTCCACTTT.

The V gene is TRBV28, the J gene TRBJ1-2; 11 nucleotides align to TRBD1. Per germline, CDR1 MDHEN and CDR2 SYDVKM. Unmatched junction bases numbered 5, after V lost 2 bases and J lost 6 bases. The CDR3 is 15 residues long. The CDR3 DNA sequence: TGTGCCAGCAGTTTAGGGACAGGGGGAGGTAATGGCTACACCTTC. Its protein is CASSLGTGGGNGYTF.

The chain is built from TRBV7-2 and TRBJ1-5; D ambiguous. This CDR3 region has 15 residues. V was cut by 0 bases and J by 3 bases, with 9 bases left in between. Germline CDR1 SGHTA, CDR2 FQGNSA. CDR3: CASSLAPGNNQPQHF. DNA for the CDR3: TGTGCCAGCAGCTTAGCCCCGGGGAACAATCAGCCCCAGCATTTT.

The chain joins TRBV4-2 to TRBJ2-7, with TRBD2 matching 8 bases. Looked up from germline, CDR1 is LGHNA and CDR2 is YNFKEQ. V was pared by 2 bases and J by 3 bases, with 6 bases of the junction left unmatched. The CDR3 extends over 15 amino acids. CDR3 nucleotides: TGTGCCAGCAGCCAATTCGGGGGGGGTATCTACGAGCAGTACTTC. It translates to CASSQFGGGIYEQYF.

In the case of this clone: Other DNA sequences from this sample encode an identical CDR3 as well. This sequence joins TRBV27 and TRBJ2-1; no firm D call. V was cut by 3 bases and J by 6 bases, with 3 bases left in between. In germline, CDR1 is MNHEY, CDR2 SMNVEV (reference sequence). The CDR3 runs to 11 residues. As DNA, the CDR3 is TGTGCCAGCAGTTTTGGCAATGAGCAGTTCTTC. Its translation is CASSFGNEQFF.

J is TRBJ2-3 and V is TRBV5-5; 8 nucleotides agree with TRBD2. Trimming took 4 bases from V and 0 from J; bases not matched to a gene: 4. Germline lookup yields CDR1 SGHKS and CDR2 YYEKEE (reference sequence). The CDR3 is 15 residues long. This CDR3 reads CASSLLAGSTDTQYF. For the CDR3, the DNA is TGTGCCAGCAGCCTATTAGCGGGGAGCACAGATACGCAGTATTTT.

This chain joins TRBV11-2 and TRBJ2-2; TRBD2 agrees at 7 bases. Germline V gene data show CDR1 as SGHAT and CDR2 as FQNNGV. The CDR3 is 12 residues long. The J segment lost 4 bases and the V segment lost 11 bases, leaving 4 bases of the junction unmatched. For the CDR3, the DNA is TGTGCCTCGGGCGGGGGCACCGGGGAGCTGTTTTTT. Translating it yields CASGGGTGELFF.

The CDR3 here is CASSLVAVNTGELFF. CDR3 bases: TGTGCCAGCAGCTTAGTTGCCGTTAACACCGGGGAGCTGTTTTTT. This chain connects TRBV7-6 to TRBJ2-2; no clear D. Trimming shortened V by 1 base and J by 2 bases, and 8 bases separated the two germline ends. The CDR3 spans 15 residues. Germline CDR1 is SGHVS and CDR2 is FNYEAQ.

J is TRBJ2-7 and V is TRBV5-4, with a tentative D call TRBD1 (6 bases). The CDR3 sequence is 14 residues long. V shed 4 bases and J shed 1 base, with 12 bases lying between them. Germline CDR1 is SGHNT and CDR2 is YYREEE (reference sequence). The CDR3 loop is CASSLQGNSYEQYF. Written as DNA, the CDR3 is TGTGCCAGCAGCCTGCAGGGGAATTCCTACGAGCAGTACTTC.

This chain uses TRBV29-1 with TRBJ2-7; TRBD2 aligns across 9 bases. The CDR3 is 16 amino acids. Trimming cost V 4 bases and J 2 bases; bases outside gene matches: 12. The germline CDR1 and CDR2 sequences are SQVTM and ANQGSEA. Written as DNA, the CDR3 is TGCAGCGTTGTCGGGGGACTTGGCGGGGGGGCCTACGAGCAGTACTTC. Translated: CSVVGGLGGGAYEQYF.

The V call is TRBV2, the J call TRBJ1-6, with D uncertain. Trimming pared 9 bases from V and 10 bases from J, leaving 19 bases between. In germline, CDR1 is SNHLY, CDR2 FYNNEI. This CDR3 comprises 14 residues. CDR3 sequence (DNA): TGTGCCAGTCGCGGTGTGGTGGAGCGATCACCCCTCCACTTT. Residues: CASRGVVERSPLHF.

The CDR3 coding sequence is TGTGCCAGCTCACCAGGGCAGCCAGGAGAGACCCAGTACTTC. The encoded protein is CASSPGQPGETQYF. The V gene is TRBV18, the J gene TRBJ2-5; D not resolved. From germline, CDR1 is KGHSH and CDR2 LQKENI. The CDR3 extends over 14 amino acids. V was cut by 2 bases and J by 4 bases, with 11 bases left in between.

V is TRBV2 and J is TRBJ1-5; tentative D call: TRBD1 (5 bases). Trimming shortened V by 3 bases and J by 9 bases, and 12 bases separated the two germline ends. There are 13 residues in the CDR3. CDR1 is SNHLY, CDR2 FYNNEI, per germline. The CDR3 sequence: CASSDRAVRPQHF. The CDR3 DNA sequence: TGTGCCAGCAGTGACAGGGCGGTACGGCCCCAGCATTTT.

The chain uses TRBV6-5 and TRBJ1-2; no clear D gene. The V gene lost 7 bases and the J gene lost 2 bases, with 14 bases spanning the gap. Germline V lookup: CDR1 MNHEY, CDR2 SVGAGI. This CDR3 spans 14 amino acids. This chain's CDR3 is CASTQAGWNYGYTF. CDR3 nucleotides: TGTGCCAGCACCCAAGCGGGGTGGAACTATGGCTACACCTTC.

The chain has TRBV27 and TRBJ1-5; D call uncertain. V was shortened by 0 bases and J by 2 bases, with 8 bases between the two germline ends. The CDR3 runs 15 residues. Germline CDR1 reads MNHEY; CDR2 reads SMNVEV (reference sequence). The CDR3 here is CASSLSKVGNQPQHF. The CDR3 region has the DNA TGTGCCAGCAGTTTATCGAAGGTCGGCAATCAGCCCCAGCATTTT.

V gene TRBV9 combines with J gene TRBJ2-1, with 7 bases identical to TRBD1. Germline CDR1 SGDLS, CDR2 YYNGEE. The junction had 7 bases not matched to a gene; V was cut back by 2 bases and J by 8 bases. This CDR3 is 14 amino acids long. The CDR3 loop reads CASSVTGALDEQFF. CDR3 nucleotides: TGTGCCAGCAGCGTTACAGGGGCCCTGGATGAGCAGTTCTTC.